The 22 T cell receptor beta chains presented below share a single source sample, sequenced in a study of CD8 T cells in Susac syndrome. An input of about 0.5 to 1 ug of RNA was subjected to reverse transcription using random hexamers. Using its own MiXCR run on the immunoSEQ multiplex PCR reads, TCRdb lists one record per CDR3 protein. Of some 190,000 distinct CDR3 sequences listed, less than 95% are singletons. The sequencing input was CD4+ T cells from PBMCs. The receptors stem from a human donor in good health.

CDR3 in DNA: TGCAGTGCTAGAGATATCAGGATACAGACCCAGTACTTC. Translated: CSARDIRIQTQYF. V and J are TRBV20-1 and TRBJ2-5; D is ambiguous. The CDR3 extends over 13 amino acids. CDR1 DFQATT and CDR2 SNEGSKA come from the germline V gene (reference sequence). Trimming removed 0 bases at V and 6 bases at J, with 11 bases between.

The chain joins TRBV20-1 to TRBJ2-5; D possibly corresponds to TRBD2 (6 bases). This CDR3 has 12 amino acids. V lost 6 bases and J 4 bases, leaving 12 bases between the germline ends. Germline assignment: CDR1 DFQATT and CDR2 SNEGSKA (reference sequence). CDR3 sequence: CSARDSLETQYF. The DNA for the CDR3 is TGCAGTGCGAGGGACTCCTTAGAGACCCAGTACTTC.

The gene calls are TRBV5-1 and TRBJ2-7, with D maybe TRBD1 (6 bases). Germline V gene lookup returns CDR1 SGHRS and CDR2 YFSETQ. V lost 4 bases to trimming and J lost 5 bases, with 22 bases between them. CDR3 length: 16 residues. The CDR3 DNA sequence: TGCGCCAGCAGCCGACCCTCGGACAGTTCATTCGACGAGCAGTACTTC. It yields the protein CASSRPSDSSFDEQYF.

This chain links TRBV3-1 with TRBJ1-2; a possible D gene is TRBD1 (5 bases). Per germline, CDR1 LGHDT and CDR2 YNNKEL (reference sequence). The CDR3 runs 12 residues. The V end lost 4 bases, the J end lost 8 bases, and 11 bases lay between the germline ends. The CDR3 reads CASSRDDGGYTF. CDR3 sequence (DNA): TGTGCCAGCAGCCGGGACGATGGGGGCTACACCTTC.

The genes are TRBV24-1 and TRBJ2-2, with D possibly TRBD1 on 5 matching bases. Germline CDR1 KGHDR, CDR2 SFDVKD. The CDR3 contains 14 residues. Trimming cost V 3 bases and J 4 bases, with 8 bases left between them. The CDR3 spells CATSDLTGTGELFF. The CDR3 nucleotides are TGTGCCACCAGTGATCTAACAGGCACCGGGGAGCTGTTTTTT.

The V call is TRBV20-1, the J call TRBJ1-2; D is uncertain. CDR1 and CDR2 (germline): DFQATT, SNEGSKA (reference sequence). V was pared by 6 bases and J by 8 bases, with 13 bases between. CDR3 length equals 11 residues. This chain's CDR3 is CSAQAYYGYTF. DNA of the CDR3: TGCAGTGCCCAGGCGTATTACGGCTACACCTTC.

The V gene is TRBV29-1, the J gene TRBJ2-2; 13 nucleotides align to TRBD2. The V gene end was trimmed by 7 bases and the J gene end by 3 bases; junction bases not matched to a gene: 14. CDR1 is SQVTM, CDR2 ANQGSEA, per germline. This CDR3 is built from 18 residues. The CDR3 reads CSAAGRTSGSQHTGELFF. In DNA form, the CDR3 reads TGCAGCGCTGCCGGGAGGACTAGCGGGAGTCAGCACACCGGGGAGCTGTTTTTT.

The chain uses TRBV29-1 and TRBJ2-1; 7 bases are a match to TRBD1. This CDR3 is 11 amino acids long. V was pared by 7 bases and J by 15 bases, with 12 bases of the junction left unmatched. Germline V gene sequence: CDR1 SQVTM, CDR2 ANQGSEA. CDR3 region: CSGGDSSSWFF. The CDR3 nucleotides read TGCAGCGGTGGGGACAGCAGCTCGTGGTTCTTC.

The chain employs TRBV29-1 and TRBJ2-5; tentatively, D is TRBD1 (5 bases). The CDR3 has 11 residues. The germline CDR1 and CDR2 sequences are SQVTM and ANQGSEA. Deletions cut 8 bases from V and 5 bases from J, with 12 bases between. The CDR3 sequence is CSHPQGETQYF. DNA for the CDR3: TGCAGCCATCCCCAGGGCGAGACCCAGTACTTC. Drawing the rest from reference TRBV29-1 and TRBJ2-5, the complete variable domain is SAVISQKPSRDICQRGTSLTIQCQVDSQVTMMFWYRQQPGQSLTLIATANQGSEATYESGFVIDKFPISRPNLTFSTLTVSNMSPEDSSIYLCSHPQGETQYFGPGTRLLVL.

This clonotype was counted once. The chain employs TRBV3-1 and TRBJ1-5; D gene uncertain. The germline V and J ends were trimmed by 4 bases and 5 bases, with 9 bases remaining between them. The CDR3 length is 13 residues. Germline CDR1 is LGHDT and CDR2 is YNNKEL (reference sequence). CDR3 sequence (DNA): TGTGCCAGCAGCCGGGCGGGGTATCAGCCCCAGCATTTT. This codes for CASSRAGYQPQHF.

The rearrangement links TRBV28 to TRBJ2-1; D possibly corresponds to TRBD2 (6 bases). The CDR3 loop spans 12 amino acids. Trimming left V 5 bases short and J 9 bases short, with 11 bases between. Germline V gives CDR1 MDHEN, CDR2 SYDVKM. CDR3 residues: CASSPQGGEQFF. The CDR3 DNA reads as TGTGCCAGCAGTCCCCAGGGAGGTGAGCAGTTCTTC.

The rearrangement joins TRBV28 to TRBJ2-5, with 13 nucleotides matching TRBD2. CDR3 length equals 17 residues. The germline V gene has CDR1 MDHEN and CDR2 SYDVKM. The J segment lost 5 bases and the V segment lost 5 bases, leaving 11 bases of the junction unmatched. The DNA of the CDR3 is TGTGCCAGCAGTCCCACAGGACTAGCGGGGGTGCGGGAGACCCAGTACTTC. Translated: CASSPTGLAGVRETQYF.

This clonotype was seen a handful of times. The rearrangement joins TRBV30 to TRBJ2-3, with D uncertain. CDR3 length: 13 residues. Germline V gives CDR1 GTSNPN, CDR2 SVGIG (reference sequence). Trimming left V 0 bases short and J 1 base short, with 5 bases between. This chain's CDR3 is CAWSVGGTDTQYF. The CDR3 DNA sequence: TGTGCCTGGAGTGTTGGCGGCACAGATACGCAGTATTTT.

This clonotype was detected once. One junction end does not reproduce the germline sequence, and a read error may be involved. In nucleotides, the CDR3 is TGTGCTAGCAGCGGAGGACAGAGGGAGACCCAGTACTTC. Its protein product is CASSGGQRETQYF. The V and J genes are TRBV7-7 and TRBJ2-5; the D gene is possibly TRBD1 (6 bases). The V gene's germline CDR1 is SSHAT and CDR2 FNYEAQ (reference sequence). The CDR3 runs 13 residues.

The J gene is TRBJ2-1, the V gene TRBV30; the D is unclear. The CDR3 extends over 15 amino acids. Germline V gene sequence: CDR1 GTSNPN, CDR2 SVGIG (reference sequence). Trimming took 1 base from V and 0 from J, leaving 10 bases between them. CDR3 sequence reads: CAWSEWESSYNEQFF. The CDR3 nucleotides read TGTGCCTGGAGTGAATGGGAAAGCTCCTACAATGAGCAGTTCTTC.

The chain joins TRBV27 to TRBJ1-2, with 11 bases lining up with TRBD1. The ends lost 11 bases at V and 5 bases at J; junction bases unmatched: 4. The CDR3 length is 12 residues. Germline-derived CDR1 and CDR2 are MNHEY and SMNVEV (reference sequence). The CDR3 sequence: CASGTGGYGYTF. The CDR3 region has the DNA TGTGCCTCCGGGACAGGGGGTTATGGCTACACCTTC.

This rearrangement joins TRBV27 to TRBJ2-7, with 10 bases matching TRBD2. Germline assignment: CDR1 MNHEY and CDR2 SMNVEV (reference sequence). The CDR3 has 16 residues. V was pared by 5 bases and J by 2 bases, with 9 bases of the junction left unmatched. CDR3 DNA: TGTGCCAGCAGTCCCCGACAGAGCGGGAGGGCCTACGAGCAGTACTTC. Protein: CASSPRQSGRAYEQYF.

V usage is TRBV14 and J usage is TRBJ2-2; D might be TRBD2 (6 bases). Trimming pared 4 bases from V and 6 bases from J, leaving 12 bases between. The CDR3 totals 14 residues. CDR1 is SGHDN, CDR2 FVKESK, per germline. The CDR3 DNA is TGTGCCAGCAGCCTCCTGGGAGGCTCCGGGGAGCTGTTTTTT. Protein sequence: CASSLLGGSGELFF.

The CDR3 here is CSVEQPPANYGYTF. DNA of the CDR3: TGCAGCGTTGAGCAGCCACCGGCGAACTATGGCTACACCTTC. The genes are TRBV29-1 and TRBJ1-2; D remains unclear. CDR3 length: 14 amino acids. Germline CDR1 and CDR2: SQVTM and ANQGSEA. The V gene lost 3 bases and the J gene lost 2 bases, with 13 bases spanning the gap.

This rearrangement joins TRBV18 to TRBJ2-3; 9 nucleotides agree with TRBD1. Germline lookup yields CDR1 KGHSH and CDR2 LQKENI. This CDR3 region has 15 residues. V lost 4 bases, J lost 2 bases, and 4 bases stayed unmatched. The CDR3 protein is CASSRQGVDTDTQYF. As DNA, the CDR3 is TGTGCCAGCTCACGACAGGGGGTCGACACAGATACGCAGTATTTT.

V is TRBV19 and J is TRBJ2-1, with D perhaps given as TRBD1 or TRBD2 (5 bases each). CDR1 LNHDA and CDR2 SQIVND come from the germline V gene (reference sequence). The CDR3 consists of 16 residues. Trimming shortened V by 1 base and J by 2 bases, and 12 bases separated the two germline ends. The CDR3 here is CASSIGPRGPYNEQFF. For the CDR3, the DNA is TGTGCCAGTAGTATAGGTCCCCGGGGCCCCTACAATGAGCAGTTCTTC.

The chain is built from TRBV30 and TRBJ2-1; no clear D. V lost 2 bases and J lost 9, with 11 bases in between. CDR3 size: 12 residues. Germline V gene lookup returns CDR1 GTSNPN and CDR2 SVGIG (reference sequence). The DNA for the CDR3 is TGTGCCTGGAGTTTCGCCTTAGGTGAGCAGTTCTTC. Amino acids: CAWSFALGEQFF.